A selection of T cell receptor beta chains follows, all from one sample in a study of T cells in localized non-small cell lung cancer. Sequenced by immunoSEQ multiplex PCR; TCRdb stores in-frame clones only, minus some. The sample carries approximately 25,000 clones, around 91% recorded once. The sequencing here drew on peripheral blood, taken before any cancer treatment. The receptors originated from a woman aged 35 to 75 with stage I lung adenocarcinoma. CDR3s include the opening cysteine and the closing phenylalanine or tryptophan. D genes are given only for firm matches. Some rows have no size entry. The others give once, few or many, or a class for an expanded clone.

d_call,clone_size,j_call,cdr3_length,v_call,cdr3_nt,cdr3_aa
TRBD1,NA,TRBJ1-3,17,TRBV7-8,TGTGCCAGCAGCCCGACGGGACAGCCGAGCTCTGGAAACACCATATATTTT,CASSPTGQPSSGNTIYF
NA,NA,TRBJ2-3,16,TRBV12-1,TGTGCCAGCAGCTTTGAACTAGCGGGAGGGAGGGATACGCAGTATTTT,CASSFELAGGRDTQYF
NA,NA,TRBJ1-5,12,TRBV7-2,TGTGCCAGCAGCCCGTCGGAACAGCCCCAGCATTTT,CASSPSEQPQHF
NA,NA,TRBJ1-3,14,TRBV7-9,TGTGCCAGCAGCCGCGACCCTTCTGGAAACACCATATATTTT,CASSRDPSGNTIYF
NA,NA,TRBJ2-2,15,TRBV6-5,TGTGCCAGCAGTTACACCCTGGTACACACCGGGGAGCTGTTTTTT,CASSYTLVHTGELFF
NA,few,TRBJ1-4,13,TRBV6-6,TGTGCCAGCAGCCGGGACTTTAATGAAAAACTGTTTTTT,CASSRDFNEKLFF
NA,NA,TRBJ2-1,14,TRBV10-3,TGTGCCATCAGTCGGGGTAGCCCAGGCAATGAGCAGTTCTTC,CAISRGSPGNEQFF
TRBD2,once,TRBJ2-2,14,TRBV7-3,TGTGCCAGCAGCTTATCACTAGCGGCCGGGGAGCTGTTTTTT,CASSLSLAAGELFF
TRBD1,NA,TRBJ2-7,13,TRBV11-3,TGTGCCAGCAGCTCTAATCGACAGGGCGCCAGGGGCTTC,CASSSNRQGARGF
NA,NA,TRBJ2-7,15,TRBV6-5,TGTGCCAGCAGTTACATGCCGGGGTCCCCCTACGAGCAGTACTTC,CASSYMPGSPYEQYF
NA,NA,TRBJ1-1,14,TRBV5-4,TGTGCCAGCAGCTTGGGAGACAGGAACACTGAAGCTTTCTTT,CASSLGDRNTEAFF
TRBD1,NA,TRBJ1-3,15,TRBV14,TGTGCCAGCAGCCTCCGACAGGGATCCGGAAACACCATATATTTT,CASSLRQGSGNTIYF
NA,NA,TRBJ1-4,13,TRBV5-5,TGTGCCAGCAGCTTGAGTATTAATGAAAAACTGTTTTTT,CASSLSINEKLFF
NA,NA,TRBJ1-2,13,TRBV6-5,TGTGCCAGCAGTTTCAGGGCCCTCCATGGCTACACCTTC,CASSFRALHGYTF
NA,NA,TRBJ1-4,14,TRBV18,TGTGCCAGCTCACCTCCAGCAACTAATGAAAAACTGTTTTTT,CASSPPATNEKLFF
NA,once,TRBJ1-5,15,TRBV19,TGTGCCAGTACCATTAGACAGGATGGGAATCAGCCCCAGCATTTT,CASTIRQDGNQPQHF
NA,NA,TRBJ2-7,14,TRBV6-6,TGTGCCAGCAGGTACAGTCACCAATCCTACGAGCAGTACTTC,CASRYSHQSYEQYF
TRBD2,NA,TRBJ2-2,15,TRBV5-4,TGTGCCAGCAGTTGGGGACTACCGGGGACCGGGGAGCTGTTTTTT,CASSWGLPGTGELFF
NA,NA,TRBJ1-6,14,TRBV9,TGTGCCAGCAGCCCCGGGCCAGAGAATTCACCCCTCCACTTT,CASSPGPENSPLHF
NA,NA,TRBJ1-1,15,TRBV28,TGTGCCAGCAGCCCGGGACTCCGCAGAGTCACTGAAGCTTTCTTT,CASSPGLRRVTEAFF
TRBD1,NA,TRBJ1-4,17,TRBV11-2,TGTGCCAGCAGCGCGGACAGGTGGGGTGTGGAGGATGAAAAACTGTTTTTT,CASSADRWGVEDEKLFF
NA,NA,TRBJ2-3,14,TRBV9,TGTGCCAGCAGCGTTAGCGGTTGGACAGATACGCAGTATTTT,CASSVSGWTDTQYF